This TCR beta chain was observed in a study of long-term antiretroviral therapy in people with HIV. Every donor contributed at least one pre-ART and at least two post-ART PBMC samples. Researchers report immunoSEQ v3.0 was run at survey level. Libraries were prepared by immunoSEQ multiplex PCR; TCRdb keeps only in-frame clonotypes and omits some of them. The sample comprises 26,000 or so clones, 88% of which are singletons, and around 4% rests with the top ten. Between the trimmed V and J ends, which lost 5 bases and 0 bases, there was a span of 11 bases. The CDR3 covers 15 residues. CDR1 and CDR2 (germline): LNHDA, SQIVND (reference sequence).

The V and J genes are TRBV19 and TRBJ1-3, with a tentative D call TRBD1 (6 bases). The sequenced sample was unsorted PBMCs, obtained 0.5 years after starting antiretroviral therapy. The clonotype originates from a woman under 30 with HIV. The CDR3: CASSAQQGSGNTIYF. The CDR3 DNA reads TGTGCCAGTAGTGCTCAACAGGGCTCTGGAAACACCATATATTTT.